One sample yielded the 2 T cell receptor beta chains listed below, sequenced in a study of radiation and T cells in renal cell carcinoma. The time point: blood 4 weeks post-SBRT, at nephrectomy. As to treatment: 15 Gy SBRT to primary tumor, nephrectomy 4 weeks later. The repertoire was sequenced with immunoSEQ multiplex PCR; TCRdb's copy has only in-frame clones and lacks some. The repertoire holds fewer than 85,000 clones, with 80% to 90% as singletons. Sample: blood, taken from a patient whose treatment included radiotherapy and nephrectomy. Receptors were obtained from a woman in her seventies with renal cell carcinoma.

The V gene is TRBV7-8, the J gene TRBJ1-1; D may be TRBD1 (5 bases). Trimming left V 5 bases short and J 2 bases short, with 15 bases between. Germline CDR1 reads SGHVS; CDR2 reads FQNEAQ. The CDR3 loop spans 15 amino acids. The DNA of the CDR3 is TGTGCCAGCAGCCAAGCCGACAGCTTTAACACTGAAGCTTTCTTT. Protein sequence: CASSQADSFNTEAFF.

This chain connects TRBV29-1 to TRBJ2-6; no definite D call. V was clipped by 6 bases and J by 0 bases, with 6 bases between them. Germline V gene lookup returns CDR1 SQVTM and CDR2 ANQGSEA. CDR3 size: 13 residues. CDR3 DNA: TGCAGCGTCGACACCTCTGGGGCCAACGTCCTGACTTTC. Amino acid sequence: CSVDTSGANVLTF.